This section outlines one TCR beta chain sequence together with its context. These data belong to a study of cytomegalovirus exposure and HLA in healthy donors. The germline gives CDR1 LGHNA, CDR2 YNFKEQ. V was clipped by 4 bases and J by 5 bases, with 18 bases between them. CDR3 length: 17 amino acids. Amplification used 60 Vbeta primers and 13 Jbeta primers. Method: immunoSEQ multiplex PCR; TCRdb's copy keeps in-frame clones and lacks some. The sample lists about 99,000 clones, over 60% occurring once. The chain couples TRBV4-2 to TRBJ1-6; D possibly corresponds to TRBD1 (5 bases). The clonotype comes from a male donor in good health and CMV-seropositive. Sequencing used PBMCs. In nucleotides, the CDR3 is TGTGCCAGCAGCCCATCGTCAGGGCCAGGGAATAATTCACCCCTCCACTTT. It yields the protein CASSPSSGPGNNSPLHF.